The sequence of this T cell receptor (beta chain) was determined in a study of CD4 T cell repertoires in COVID-19. Germline V lookup: CDR1 SQVTM, CDR2 ANQGSEA. Trimming at V came to 6 bases and at J to 6 bases, leaving 6 bases not matched to a gene. CDR3 length equals 13 residues. The repertoire was sequenced with immunoSEQ multiplex PCR; TCRdb's copy has only in-frame clones and lacks some. The table shows 20,000 to 25,000 clones, with roughly 84% occurring only once. Sequencing was done directly on freshly isolated, uncultured memory T cells. The V gene is TRBV29-1, the J gene TRBJ2-2; the match to TRBD1 covers 8 bases. The sequencing here drew on central memory CD4+ T cells from blood, taken before the COVID-19 pandemic. The sequence was obtained from a human donor who had COVID-19. Here the CDR3 reads CSVQGAVAGELFF. The CDR3 nucleotides are TGCAGCGTCCAGGGGGCTGTGGCCGGGGAGCTGTTTTTT.